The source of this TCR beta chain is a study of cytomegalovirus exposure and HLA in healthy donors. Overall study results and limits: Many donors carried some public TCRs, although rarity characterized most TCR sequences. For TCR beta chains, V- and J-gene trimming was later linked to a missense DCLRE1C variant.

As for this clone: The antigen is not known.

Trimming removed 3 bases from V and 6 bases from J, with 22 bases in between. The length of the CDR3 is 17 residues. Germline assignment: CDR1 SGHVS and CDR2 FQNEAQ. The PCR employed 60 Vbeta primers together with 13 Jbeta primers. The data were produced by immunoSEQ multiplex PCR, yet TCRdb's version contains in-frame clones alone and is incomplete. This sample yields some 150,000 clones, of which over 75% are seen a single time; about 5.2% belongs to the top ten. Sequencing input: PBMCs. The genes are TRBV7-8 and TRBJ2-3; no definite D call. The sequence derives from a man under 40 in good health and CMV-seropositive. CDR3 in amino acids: CASSFTDDKYSKDTQYF. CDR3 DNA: TGTGCCAGCAGCTTCACCGACGATAAATACAGTAAGGATACGCAGTATTTT.